This TCR beta chain was recovered during a study of shared clonotypes between healthy human individuals. On the study more broadly: The plates for each donor numbered three CD4 naive, three CD4 memory, two CD8 naive and one CD8 memory.

This CDR3 is 12 amino acids long. CDR1 and CDR2 from the germline V gene are SGHNT and YYREEE (reference sequence). The V end lost 2 bases, the J end lost 7 bases, and 6 bases lay between the germline ends. Produced via immunoSEQ multiplex PCR; TCRdb's table is partial and in-frame only. The table has roughly 110,000 clones, under 70% seen once; the top ten hold about a quarter. This clone was recorded at least ten times. The sample carries other DNA sequences with the same CDR3. The sample consisted of memory CD8+ T cells sorted from blood. As to subset: CD45RO+ cells pooled with CCR7-negative TemRA cells. This chain joins TRBV5-4 and TRBJ1-4, with D hard to call. The TCR was taken from a woman in her thirties in good health. CDR3 residues: CASSFRGEKLFF. The CDR3 DNA reads TGTGCCAGCAGCTTTCGTGGTGAAAAACTGTTTTTT.